One and the same sample provided the 20 T cell receptor beta chains below, sequenced in a study of T-cell memory formation after mild COVID-19. Via MiXCR, TCRdb re-called the 5' RACE reads, giving one row per CDR3 protein. The table records roughly 380,000 distinct CDR3 sequences, around 27% of them present only once. Sequencing used PBMCs or a T cell subset sorted from them (not recorded which). The receptors were gathered from an adult woman who had mild COVID-19 (a few samples of this study predate the infection). Cell type and time point are not known.

This clonotype has more than one count but fewer than ten. V and J are TRBV29-1 and TRBJ1-1, with D perhaps matching TRBD1 (5 bases). Germline V CDR1 and CDR2: SQVTM, ANQGSEA. The CDR3 sequence is 16 residues long. Between the trimmed V and J ends, which lost 4 bases and 0 bases, there was a span of 18 bases. This chain's CDR3 is CSVVRWGVAMNTEAFF. In DNA form, the CDR3 reads TGCAGCGTTGTTAGATGGGGGGTAGCCATGAACACTGAAGCTTTCTTT.

This clonotype was observed a handful of times. J is TRBJ2-2 and V is TRBV30; 8 bases are shared with TRBD2. The CDR3 totals 15 residues. V was pared by 2 bases and J by 4 bases, with 6 bases of the junction left unmatched. Germline CDR1 GTSNPN, CDR2 SVGIG (reference sequence). The CDR3 region has the DNA TGTGCCTGGAGTCATATGGGACTAGTCACCGGGGAGCTGTTTTTT. Translation gives CAWSHMGLVTGELFF.

This clonotype occurred a few times. V gene TRBV29-1 combines with J gene TRBJ1-1; D perhaps matches TRBD1 (5 bases). Germline loops: CDR1 SQVTM, CDR2 ANQGSEA. Trimming shortened V by 7 bases and J by 4 bases, and 16 bases separated the two germline ends. The CDR3 is made up of 13 amino acids. Written as DNA, the CDR3 is TGCAGCGGCTTCGGCCAGGGTCCCACTGAAGCTTTCTTT. Its protein product is CSGFGQGPTEAFF.

The chain is built from TRBV4-3 and TRBJ1-1; maybe TRBD1 (6 bases). Trimming removed 5 bases from V and 5 bases from J, with 18 bases in between. Per germline, CDR1 LGHNA and CDR2 YSLEER. The CDR3 runs to 15 residues. The CDR3: CASSSAGGSGTEAFF. Written as DNA, the CDR3 is TGCGCCAGCAGCTCCGCGGGGGGCTCAGGTACTGAAGCTTTCTTT.

This sequence joins TRBV30 and TRBJ2-1; TRBD1 matches 10 bases. The CDR3 contains 16 residues. Germline assignment: CDR1 GTSNPN and CDR2 SVGIG (reference sequence). J lost 4 bases, V lost 2 bases, and 8 bases had no gene match. CDR3: CAWSPKDRGGYNEQFF. The CDR3 region has the DNA TGTGCCTGGAGTCCGAAGGACAGGGGGGGGTACAATGAGCAGTTCTTC.

This sequence joins TRBV5-1 and TRBJ2-3; no reliable D call. Trimming shortened V by 0 bases and J by 0 bases, and 8 bases separated the two germline ends. Germline V gene sequence: CDR1 SGHRS, CDR2 YFSETQ. The length of the CDR3 is 15 residues. This CDR3 reads CASSLGKFSTDTQYF. The DNA for the CDR3 is TGCGCCAGCAGCTTGGGCAAGTTTAGCACAGATACGCAGTATTTT.

The rearrangement links TRBV5-1 to TRBJ2-1; TRBD1 agrees at 9 bases. V lost 3 bases, J lost 7 bases, and 5 bases stayed unmatched. CDR3 length equals 14 residues. CDR1 is SGHRS, CDR2 YFSETQ, per germline. Written as DNA, the CDR3 is TGCGCCAGCAGCTCACAGGGGGCCATGAATGAGCAGTTCTTC. It encodes CASSSQGAMNEQFF. Combining the CDR3 with reference TRBV5-1 and TRBJ2-1 gives the whole variable domain KAGVTQTPRYLIKTRGQQVTLSCSPISGHRSVSWYQQTPGQGLQFLFEYFSETQRNKGNFPGRFSGRQFSNSRSEMNVSTLELGDSALYLCASSSQGAMNEQFFGPGTRLTVL.

There are a few counts of this clonotype. This sequence joins TRBV7-9 and TRBJ2-1; a weak D match, TRBD2 (6 bases). The ends were cut back, 5 bases at V and 9 bases at J, with 14 bases in the middle. CDR3 length: 13 amino acids. Looked up from germline, CDR1 is SEHNR and CDR2 is FQNEAQ (reference sequence). CDR3 residues: CASSPRLVSEQFF. CDR3 sequence (DNA): TGTGCCAGCAGCCCCCGACTAGTGAGTGAGCAGTTCTTC.

This clonotype was seen repeatedly, ten times or more. The chain is built from TRBV20-1 and TRBJ1-2, with 8 bases fitting TRBD1. J lost 4 bases, V lost 6 bases, and 19 bases had no gene match. Germline-derived CDR1 and CDR2 are DFQATT and SNEGSKA (reference sequence). The CDR3 has 17 amino acids. CDR3 nucleotide sequence: TGCAGTGCGCGCCCCGCGCCCTCAGGGGGCGTCGGCTATGGCTACACCTTC. As protein: CSARPAPSGGVGYGYTF.

The genes are TRBV4-2 and TRBJ2-7, with a tentative D call TRBD2 (5 bases). The V end lost 1 base, the J end lost 0 bases, and 10 bases lay between the germline ends. The CDR3 extends over 15 amino acids. Germline assignment: CDR1 LGHNA and CDR2 YNFKEQ. This CDR3 reads CASSQGTGNSYEQYF. The CDR3 DNA follows: TGTGCCAGCAGCCAAGGAACGGGGAACTCCTACGAGCAGTACTTC.

Only a few counts were recorded for this clonotype. V gene TRBV7-2 combines with J gene TRBJ2-3; tentative D call: TRBD1 (6 bases). Germline CDR1 reads SGHTA; CDR2 reads FQGNSA. CDR3 length: 14 amino acids. V gave up 1 base and J gave up 5 bases, with 10 bases separating them. In nucleotides, the CDR3 is TGTGCCAGCAGCTTAGACAGGGTTATAGATACGCAGTATTTT. This gives the protein CASSLDRVIDTQYF.

This clonotype was counted between two and nine times. The genes are TRBV5-1 and TRBJ2-5, with D possibly matching TRBD2 (6 bases). The V and J ends lost 4 bases and 1 base respectively, with 14 bases between them. Germline CDR1 and CDR2: SGHRS and YFSETQ. The CDR3 totals 15 residues. The CDR3 DNA reads as TGCGCCAGCAGCCGCAGAGCGGGCAGCCAAGAGACCCAGTACTTC. It translates to CASSRRAGSQETQYF.

This chain uses TRBV24-1 with TRBJ1-5; TRBD1 aligns across 8 bases. The V segment lost 3 bases and the J segment 4 bases; nucleotides outside the gene matches: 7. Germline V gene data show CDR1 as KGHDR and CDR2 as SFDVKD. This CDR3 comprises 16 residues. The CDR3 bases are TGTGCCACCAGTGATCTGCAGGGGGCCGGTAATCAGCCCCAGCATTTT. Its translation is CATSDLQGAGNQPQHF.

This clonotype has more than one count but fewer than ten. This chain joins TRBV20-1 and TRBJ1-5; TRBD1 aligns across 9 bases. The J segment lost 2 bases and the V segment lost 2 bases, leaving 1 base of the junction unmatched. The CDR3 length is 14 residues. Germline CDR1 and CDR2: DFQATT and SNEGSKA (reference sequence). CDR3 loop: CSARRTGGNQPQHF. The CDR3 region has the DNA TGCAGTGCTAGAAGGACAGGGGGCAATCAGCCCCAGCATTTT.

V is TRBV5-5 and J is TRBJ1-2; D remains unclear. Trimming removed 3 bases at V and 0 bases at J, with 9 bases between. CDR3 length equals 14 residues. Germline lookup yields CDR1 SGHKS and CDR2 YYEKEE (reference sequence). DNA for the CDR3: TGTGCCAGCAGCTCAGGCGGTTCTAACTATGGCTACACCTTC. Its protein product is CASSSGGSNYGYTF.

This clonotype came up a few times. The gene calls are TRBV7-6 and TRBJ2-7; D uncertain. The CDR3 runs 14 residues. The germline V and J ends were trimmed by 8 bases and 3 bases, with 17 bases remaining between them. CDR1 and CDR2 from the germline V gene are SGHVS and FNYEAQ. The CDR3 reads CASEQPGSNYEQYF. The CDR3 nucleotides read TGTGCCAGCGAACAGCCCGGTTCCAACTACGAGCAGTACTTC.

The CDR3 nucleotides are TGCGCCAGCAGCCAAGCTTACGGGACGACCACAGATACGCAGTATTTT. Residues: CASSQAYGTTTDTQYF. The V gene is TRBV4-1, the J gene TRBJ2-3; D could derive from TRBD1 or TRBD2 (5 bases each). The CDR3 is 16 amino acids. Trimming left V 1 base short and J 2 bases short, with 13 bases between. The V gene's germline CDR1 is MGHRA and CDR2 YSYEKL.

This clonotype was counted a few times. The CDR3 here is CASSSPPGRRTEAFF. DNA for the CDR3: TGTGCCAGCAGCTCACCTCCCGGACGGAGGACTGAAGCTTTCTTT. The genes are TRBV7-2 and TRBJ1-1; D uncertain. The ends were cut back, 4 bases at V and 5 bases at J, with 17 bases in the middle. This CDR3 region has 15 residues. The germline V gene has CDR1 SGHTA and CDR2 FQGNSA.

This clonotype turned up a few times. This sequence joins TRBV5-1 and TRBJ2-7; perhaps TRBD1 as D (6 bases). The ends were cut back, 3 bases at V and 1 base at J, with 14 bases in the middle. Per germline, CDR1 SGHRS and CDR2 YFSETQ. The CDR3 runs 15 residues. CDR3 DNA sequence: TGCGCCAGCAGCTCTAGCTGGGGGCCTTCCTACGAGCAGTACTTC. Its protein product is CASSSSWGPSYEQYF.

V usage is TRBV4-1 and J usage is TRBJ2-3, with a tentative D call TRBD1 (7 bases). The CDR3 sequence is 13 residues long. V lost 6 bases and J lost 4, with 11 bases in between. CDR1 and CDR2 from the germline V gene are MGHRA and YSYEKL. The DNA for the CDR3 is TGCGCCAGCAGAGGAGGGGGCGCAGATACGCAGTATTTT. This codes for CASRGGGADTQYF.